Shown below are 26 T cell receptor beta chains from a single sample sequenced in a study of blood T cells in healthy people across ages. Together with a sample-barcoded 5' primer, a J-beta primer mix was included in a second PCR lasting about 7 to 11 cycles. One entry per CDR3 protein, called by TCRdb with MiXCR from the 5' RACE reads. The sample carries 450,000 to 700,000 distinct CDR3 sequences, about 25% recorded once. Sequences were obtained from blood. These receptors all stem from a woman in her 70s in good health.

This clonotype was detected a few times. The CDR3 nucleotides read TGTGCCAGCAGCTTAGCTAGCGGGGGCGCAGATACGCAGTATTTT. This encodes CASSLASGGADTQYF. The chain is built from TRBV7-2 and TRBJ2-3; 9 nucleotides match TRBD2. Looked up from germline, CDR1 is SGHTA and CDR2 is FQGNSA. The V segment lost 0 bases and the J segment 4 bases; nucleotides outside the gene matches: 2. The CDR3 spans 15 residues.

The rearrangement joins TRBV9 to TRBJ2-7, with 13 bases aligning to TRBD2. Germline V lookup: CDR1 SGDLS, CDR2 YYNGEE. The CDR3 has 16 amino acids. Germline trimming cut 3 bases from V and 2 bases from J; bases unmatched to any gene: 5. CDR3 sequence (DNA): TGTGCCAGCAGCGCCCCGGGACTAGCGGGGACCTACGAGCAGTACTTC. It yields the protein CASSAPGLAGTYEQYF.

This clonotype appeared a few times. The chain joins TRBV5-1 to TRBJ2-2; no clear D. The V end was cut by 4 bases, the J end by 1 base, with 8 bases between. The CDR3 is made up of 14 amino acids. Germline-derived CDR1 and CDR2 are SGHRS and YFSETQ. CDR3 amino acids: CASSVDQNTGELFF. Here the CDR3 DNA reads TGCGCCAGCAGCGTGGACCAGAACACCGGGGAGCTGTTTTTT.

The rearrangement uses TRBV7-2 and TRBJ2-4; D ambiguous. Germline CDR1 SGHTA, CDR2 FQGNSA. With 1 base removed from V and 7 bases from J, the gap between germline ends came to 14 bases. The CDR3 consists of 15 residues. CDR3 nucleotides: TGTGCCAGCAGCTTAGATCTATCCGGGTGGAACATTCAGTACTTC. Residues: CASSLDLSGWNIQYF.

This clonotype occurred a few times. The rearrangement uses TRBV14 and TRBJ1-2, with 7 bases matching TRBD1. This CDR3 has 15 residues. V trimming: 4 bases; J trimming: 2 bases; junction bases outside the gene matches: 7. Germline V gene sequence: CDR1 SGHDN, CDR2 FVKESK. CDR3: CASSRRTGVNYGYTF. The DNA for the CDR3 is TGTGCCAGCAGCCGAAGGACAGGAGTCAACTATGGCTACACCTTC.

This chain connects TRBV6-5 to TRBJ2-7; 9 bases are shared with TRBD2. J gave up 4 bases and V 2 bases, and 6 bases lay outside the gene matches. The CDR3 length is 15 residues. Germline V gene lookup returns CDR1 MNHEY and CDR2 SVGAGI. In DNA form, the CDR3 reads TGTGCCAGCAGTTACCCAGGGACTAGCAAATACGAGCAGTACTTC. It specifies CASSYPGTSKYEQYF.

There are a few counts of this clonotype. The chain links TRBV9 to TRBJ1-2; TRBD1 matches 8 bases. J was trimmed by 2 bases and V by 3 bases; bases with no gene match: 6. The CDR3 loop spans 15 amino acids. CDR1 is SGDLS and CDR2 is YYNGEE in the germline V gene. This CDR3 reads CASSGQGAANYGYTF. The CDR3 DNA reads TGTGCCAGCAGCGGGCAGGGGGCGGCCAACTATGGCTACACCTTC. Full variable domain (remainder filled in from reference TRBV9 and TRBJ1-2): DSGVTQTPKHLITATGQRVTLRCSPRSGDLSVYWYQQSLDQGLQFLIQYYNGEERAKGNILERFSAQQFPDLHSELNLSSLELGDSALYFCASSGQGAANYGYTFGSGTRLTVV.

J is TRBJ2-2 and V is TRBV11-2; no reliable D call. Germline V gives CDR1 SGHAT, CDR2 FQNNGV. The CDR3 sequence is 13 residues long. Deletions cut 3 bases from V and 5 bases from J, with 7 bases between. For the CDR3, the DNA is TGTGCCAGCAGCTTTGTGGGGACCGGGGAGCTGTTTTTT. It translates to CASSFVGTGELFF.

The CDR3 protein is CASSSGTPEGYTF. CDR3 sequence (DNA): TGTGCCAGCAGCTCCGGAACGCCTGAGGGCTACACCTTC. This chain links TRBV7-9 with TRBJ1-2; unclear D gene. Trimming pared 4 bases from V and 8 bases from J, leaving 14 bases between. Germline V gene sequence: CDR1 SEHNR, CDR2 FQNEAQ (reference sequence). This CDR3 has 13 residues.

This clonotype was found a few times. The V gene is TRBV4-3, the J gene TRBJ1-2; D unclear. V was clipped by 0 bases and J by 4 bases, with 12 bases between them. The CDR3 is 15 amino acids. From germline, CDR1 is LGHNA and CDR2 YSLEER. The CDR3 region has the DNA TGCGCCAGCAGCCAAGATGGTTCGGTGGTCTATGGCTACACCTTC. Encoded protein: CASSQDGSVVYGYTF.

The chain is built from TRBV12-3 or TRBV12-4 and TRBJ2-2; 8 bases align to TRBD1. The V segment lost 1 base and the J segment 3 bases; nucleotides outside the gene matches: 10. The CDR3 runs 18 residues. The CDR3 sequence: CASSLGQGAGRDTGELFF. Here the CDR3 DNA reads TGTGCCAGCAGTTTAGGGCAGGGGGCAGGAAGGGACACCGGGGAGCTGTTTTTT.

The chain recombines TRBV25-1 with TRBJ1-2; possible D gene TRBD1, 6 bases. This CDR3 is built from 13 residues. Germline assignment: CDR1 MGHDK and CDR2 SYGVNS. With 3 bases removed from V and 4 bases from J, the gap between germline ends came to 9 bases. Here the CDR3 DNA reads TGTGCCAGCAGTGATGGCAGGGGCTATGGCTACACCTTC. Protein sequence: CASSDGRGYGYTF.

The chain combines TRBV20-1 with TRBJ2-3; D unclear. Per the germline V gene, CDR1 is DFQATT and CDR2 is SNEGSKA (reference sequence). This CDR3 contains 13 residues. V lost 5 bases and J lost 5, with 14 bases in between. The CDR3 protein is CSAGKVNRDTQYF. The CDR3 DNA reads as TGCAGTGCTGGCAAAGTAAATAGAGATACGCAGTATTTT.

This clonotype was counted a few times. The chain joins TRBV11-1 to TRBJ2-1, with D possibly TRBD2 on 5 matching bases. The CDR3 loop spans 14 amino acids. Per the germline V gene, CDR1 is SGHAT and CDR2 is FQDESV (reference sequence). V lost 4 bases, J lost 5 bases, and 12 bases lay in between. DNA for the CDR3: TGTGCCAGCAGCTCCCCGCCGAGGGACAATGAGCAGTTCTTC. Encoded protein: CASSSPPRDNEQFF.

This clonotype was counted only a few times. The chain has TRBV2 and TRBJ2-5; D might be TRBD2 (5 bases). Germline V gene sequence: CDR1 SNHLY, CDR2 FYNNEI. The CDR3 has 14 amino acids. The germline V and J ends were trimmed by 8 bases and 4 bases, with 17 bases remaining between them. The CDR3, as DNA: TGTGCCAGCTCCCGGTCCGCGGGTGGAGAGACCCAGTACTTC. Its translation: CASSRSAGGETQYF. The full variable domain, rest sourced from reference TRBV2 and TRBJ2-5, is EPEVTQTPSHQVTQMGQEVILRCVPISNHLYFYWYRQILGQKVEFLVSFYNNEISEKSEIFDDQFSVERPDGSNFTLKIRSTKLEDSAMYFCASSRSAGGETQYFGPGTRLLVL.

J is TRBJ2-5 and V is TRBV7-3; D is unclear. Matching the DNA end better, TRBJ2-1 makes the J call doubtful. The CDR3 sequence is 13 residues long. The V gene's germline CDR1 is SGHTA and CDR2 FQGTGA. The CDR3 bases are TGTGCCAGCAGCGCCTCCAAGTACAATGAGCAGTTCTTC. Its translation is CASSASKYNEQFF.

The rearrangement joins TRBV10-3 to TRBJ1-2, with D possibly TRBD1 on 5 matching bases. CDR3 length: 13 amino acids. V was shortened by 3 bases and J by 6 bases, with 11 bases between the two germline ends. Looked up from germline, CDR1 is ENHRY and CDR2 is SYGVKD. The CDR3 region is CAISEGVEHGYTF. DNA of the CDR3: TGTGCCATCAGTGAAGGGGTTGAGCATGGCTACACCTTC.

V gene TRBV20-1 combines with J gene TRBJ2-5; 12 nucleotides align to TRBD2. The J segment lost 4 bases and the V segment lost 4 bases, leaving 4 bases of the junction unmatched. CDR1 is DFQATT, CDR2 SNEGSKA, per germline (reference sequence). The CDR3 is 14 residues long. This CDR3 reads CSAMTSGGGETQYF. The CDR3 DNA sequence: TGCAGTGCTATGACTAGCGGGGGCGGAGAGACCCAGTACTTC.

J is TRBJ1-2 and V is TRBV5-8; TRBD1 agrees at 7 bases. CDR3 length: 14 amino acids. After removal of 4 bases from V and 5 bases from J, the junction contained 8 bases not matched to a gene. Germline assignment: CDR1 SGHTS and CDR2 YDEGEE. CDR3: CASSQDRSRYGYTF. For the CDR3, the DNA is TGTGCCAGCAGCCAGGACAGGTCTCGGTATGGCTACACCTTC.

This clonotype was seen only a few times. The V gene is TRBV4-3, the J gene TRBJ2-1; no firm D call. Trimming removed 0 bases from V and 12 bases from J, with 12 bases in between. Per germline, CDR1 LGHNA and CDR2 YSLEER. The CDR3 is 13 amino acids. The CDR3 here is CASSQEANSGQFF. The DNA for the CDR3 is TGCGCCAGCAGCCAAGAAGCAAATTCGGGGCAGTTCTTC.

This clonotype was recorded a few times. This sequence joins TRBV27 and TRBJ1-1; 7 nucleotides agree with TRBD1. Germline trimming cut 8 bases from V and 4 bases from J; bases unmatched to any gene: 7. The germline V gene has CDR1 MNHEY and CDR2 SMNVEV (reference sequence). This CDR3 region has 13 residues. CDR3: CASSDRPGTEAFF. The DNA of the CDR3 is TGTGCCAGCTCGGACAGGCCTGGCACTGAAGCTTTCTTT.

The J gene is TRBJ2-1, the V gene TRBV7-2, with TRBD2 identical over 10 bases. Near its end, the DNA agrees better with TRBJ2-7, so the J call may be wrong. The CDR3 totals 14 residues. Germline CDR1 reads SGHTA; CDR2 reads FQGNSA. The CDR3 region has the DNA TGTGCCAGCAACCCGACACTAGCGGGGAACGAGCAGTACTTC. Its translation is CASNPTLAGNEQYF.

V is TRBV12-3 or TRBV12-4 and J is TRBJ1-3; D is ambiguous. This CDR3 region has 14 residues. Trimming left V 5 bases short and J 0 bases short, with 8 bases between. The CDR3 sequence: CASSTAYSGNTIYF. The CDR3 DNA reads TGTGCCAGCAGTACAGCTTACTCTGGAAACACCATATATTTT.

CDR3 in amino acids: CASRDRGVEAFF. CDR3 coding DNA: TGTGCCAGCCGGGACAGGGGGGTTGAAGCTTTCTTT. This sequence joins TRBV2 and TRBJ1-1; the match to TRBD1 covers 11 bases. Trimming took 8 bases from V and 7 from J; bases not matched to a gene: 3. CDR1 and CDR2 from the germline V gene are SNHLY and FYNNEI. The CDR3 contains 12 residues. Full variable domain (missing parts from reference TRBV2 and TRBJ1-1): EPEVTQTPSHQVTQMGQEVILRCVPISNHLYFYWYRQILGQKVEFLVSFYNNEISEKSEIFDDQFSVERPDGSNFTLKIRSTKLEDSAMYFCASRDRGVEAFFGQGTRLTVV.

V is TRBV7-8 and J is TRBJ1-1; TRBD1 matches at 8 bases. With V trimmed by 6 bases and J by 5 bases, 8 bases remained unmatched. This CDR3 spans 14 amino acids. Germline loops: CDR1 SGHVS, CDR2 FQNEAQ. CDR3 sequence: CASSAQGARTEAFF. CDR3 nucleotides: TGTGCCAGCAGTGCCCAGGGGGCACGAACTGAAGCTTTCTTT.

The chain carries TRBV5-1 and TRBJ2-7, with 10 bases fitting TRBD1. The germline V gene has CDR1 SGHRS and CDR2 YFSETQ. V trimming: 3 bases; J trimming: 5 bases; junction bases outside the gene matches: 5. There are 14 residues in the CDR3. The CDR3 sequence: CASSWGTGANEQYF. The DNA for the CDR3 is TGCGCCAGCAGCTGGGGGACAGGGGCCAACGAGCAGTACTTC. Full variable domain (rest looked up from reference TRBV5-1 and TRBJ2-7): KAGVTQTPRYLIKTRGQQVTLSCSPISGHRSVSWYQQTPGQGLQFLFEYFSETQRNKGNFPGRFSGRQFSNSRSEMNVSTLELGDSALYLCASSWGTGANEQYFGPGTRLTVT.